The 18 T cell receptor beta chains presented below share a single source sample, sequenced in a study of monozygotic twins with inflammatory bowel disease. TCRdb re-called the 5' RACE reads and shows each CDR3 protein once, DNA omitted. This sample contains around 380,000 distinct CDR3 sequences. The sequenced sample was blood. The source is a human donor with ulcerative colitis or Crohn's disease, or a healthy co-twin of an affected twin (not recorded which).

The V call is TRBV27, the J call TRBJ1-6. CDR1 and CDR2 from the germline V gene are MNHEY and SMNVEV (reference sequence). This CDR3 is built from 14 residues. CDR3 sequence: CASSFGRSNSPLHF.

The rearrangement uses TRBV10-2 and TRBJ2-7; lacking DNA, the TRBD1 call made by TCRdb goes unchecked. Germline values: CDR1 WSHSY, CDR2 SAAADI. The CDR3 consists of 16 residues. The CDR3 loop is CASSDLLGQGTYEQYF.

The V call is TRBV5-1, the J call TRBJ2-7; TCRdb's D call of TRBD2 is untestable without DNA. The CDR3 covers 17 residues. Germline V gene lookup returns CDR1 SGHRS and CDR2 YFSETQ. CDR3 sequence reads: CASSPGTSGRFSYEQYF.

The J gene is TRBJ2-2, the V gene TRBV4-3; the TCRdb call, TRBD1, lacks DNA for checking. The CDR3 runs to 15 residues. Germline CDR1 and CDR2: LGHNA and YSLEER. The CDR3: CASSRDGGNTGELFF.

CDR3 residues: CASSGGTRGEAFF. V is TRBV9 and J is TRBJ1-1; there is no DNA to check the TCRdb D call of TRBD1. The CDR3 is made up of 13 amino acids. Germline V gives CDR1 SGDLS, CDR2 YYNGEE.

The genes are TRBV4-2 and TRBJ2-5. The CDR3 extends over 13 amino acids. Germline loops: CDR1 LGHNA, CDR2 YNFKEQ. This CDR3 is CASSQEEKLTQYF.

The chain carries TRBV5-1 and TRBJ2-7. This CDR3 is 12 amino acids long. Germline V gene sequence: CDR1 SGHRS, CDR2 YFSETQ. The CDR3: CASSSTGGEQYF.

The chain links TRBV27 to TRBJ2-5; TCRdb returns TRBD1, unconfirmable since there is no DNA. This CDR3 is built from 13 residues. Germline CDR1 and CDR2: MNHEY and SMNVEV (reference sequence). The CDR3 here is CASSPDRKETQYF.

V gene TRBV12-3 or TRBV12-4 combines with J gene TRBJ2-7; TCRdb designates TRBD2, a call that cannot be tested without DNA. The CDR3 runs 14 residues. The CDR3 is CASSSLSGRDEQYF.

This chain connects TRBV3-1 to TRBJ1-3. Germline V gives CDR1 LGHDT, CDR2 YNNKEL (reference sequence). The CDR3 is 18 amino acids. CDR3 sequence reads: CASSQDGTVEPLVNTIYF.

The chain is built from TRBV7-2 and TRBJ2-2; TCRdb proposes TRBD1, but this gene call is untestable without DNA. Germline-derived CDR1 and CDR2 are SGHTA and FQGNSA. The CDR3 length is 15 residues. CDR3: CASSSLGLNTGELFF.

V is TRBV20-1 and J is TRBJ2-7. The length of the CDR3 is 14 residues. Germline V gene sequence: CDR1 DFQATT, CDR2 SNEGSKA (reference sequence). The CDR3 sequence: CSARNSGGSYEQYF.

The CDR3: CASSQDRVSTNEKLFF. The chain couples TRBV4-2 to TRBJ1-4. CDR3 length: 16 amino acids. Germline assignment: CDR1 LGHNA and CDR2 YNFKEQ.

V gene TRBV20-1 combines with J gene TRBJ2-7; TCRdb returns TRBD1, unconfirmable since there is no DNA. This CDR3 comprises 16 residues. Germline V gene lookup returns CDR1 DFQATT and CDR2 SNEGSKA (reference sequence). This CDR3 reads CSARDAGAGFSYEQYF.

The genes are TRBV7-2 and TRBJ2-3; TCRdb's D call of TRBD1 is untestable without DNA. The CDR3 is 12 residues long. The V gene's germline CDR1 is SGHTA and CDR2 FQGNSA. CDR3 amino acids: CASSVRVQVQYF.

This chain uses TRBV12-3 or TRBV12-4 with TRBJ2-5; TCRdb returns TRBD1, unconfirmable since there is no DNA. The CDR3 runs to 13 residues. CDR3 in amino acids: CASTGDPQETQYF.

The chain has TRBV28 and TRBJ2-1; the TCRdb call, TRBD1, lacks DNA for checking. The CDR3 is 20 amino acids. Germline V gene sequence: CDR1 MDHEN, CDR2 SYDVKM. The CDR3 reads CASSHWSRVGLLSSYNEQFF. The whole variable domain, remainder taken from reference TRBV28 and TRBJ2-1, is DVKVTQSSRYLVKRTGEKVFLECVQDMDHENMFWYRQDPGLGLRLIYFSYDVKMKEKGDIPEGYSVSREKKERFSLILESASTNQTSMYLCASSHWSRVGLLSSYNEQFFGPGTRLTVL.

The V gene is TRBV7-2, the J gene TRBJ2-2; the D gene TCRdb calls, TRBD2, cannot be checked with no DNA. Per the germline V gene, CDR1 is SGHTA and CDR2 is FQGNSA. The CDR3 covers 17 residues. The CDR3 spells CASSSPPLAGDTGELFF. Complete variable domain (other parts from reference TRBV7-2 and TRBJ2-2): GAGVSQSPSNKVTEKGKDVELRCDPISGHTALYWYRQSLGQGLEFLIYFQGNSAPDKSGLPSDRFSAERTGGSVSTLTIQRTQQEDSAVYLCASSSPPLAGDTGELFFGEGSRLTVL.